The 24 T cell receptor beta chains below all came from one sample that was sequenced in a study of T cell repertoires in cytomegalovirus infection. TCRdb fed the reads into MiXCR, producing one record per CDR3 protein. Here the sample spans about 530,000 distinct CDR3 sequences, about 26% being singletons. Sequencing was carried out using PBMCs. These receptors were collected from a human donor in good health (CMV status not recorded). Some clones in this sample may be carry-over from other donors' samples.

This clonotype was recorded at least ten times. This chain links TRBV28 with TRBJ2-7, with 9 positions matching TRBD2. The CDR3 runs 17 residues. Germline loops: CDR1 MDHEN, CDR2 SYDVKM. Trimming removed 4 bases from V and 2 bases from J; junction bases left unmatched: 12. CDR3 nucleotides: TGTGCCAGCAGTTCCATTGACCGACTAGCGGAAACCTACGAGCAGTACTTC. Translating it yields CASSSIDRLAETYEQYF.

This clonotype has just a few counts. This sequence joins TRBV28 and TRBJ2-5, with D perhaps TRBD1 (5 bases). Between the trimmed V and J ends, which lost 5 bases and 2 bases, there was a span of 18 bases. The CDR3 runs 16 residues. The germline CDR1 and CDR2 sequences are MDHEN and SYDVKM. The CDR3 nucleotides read TGTGCCAGCAGTCCCAGGTTTAGACAGCTTCAAGAGACCCAGTACTTC. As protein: CASSPRFRQLQETQYF.

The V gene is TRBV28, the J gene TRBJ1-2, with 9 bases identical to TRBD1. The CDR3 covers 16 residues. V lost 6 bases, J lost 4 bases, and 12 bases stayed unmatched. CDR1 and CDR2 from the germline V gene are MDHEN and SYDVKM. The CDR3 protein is CASSLTGTGFGYGYTF. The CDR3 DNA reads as TGTGCCAGCAGCCTCACCGGGACAGGGTTCGGCTATGGCTACACCTTC.

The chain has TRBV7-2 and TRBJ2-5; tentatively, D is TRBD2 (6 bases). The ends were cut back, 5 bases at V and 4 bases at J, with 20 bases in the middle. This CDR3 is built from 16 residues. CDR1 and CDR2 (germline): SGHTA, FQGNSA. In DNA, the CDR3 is TGTGCCAGCAGCGGGGTATCGCGGGGCGGCGGAGAGACCCAGTACTTC. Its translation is CASSGVSRGGGETQYF.

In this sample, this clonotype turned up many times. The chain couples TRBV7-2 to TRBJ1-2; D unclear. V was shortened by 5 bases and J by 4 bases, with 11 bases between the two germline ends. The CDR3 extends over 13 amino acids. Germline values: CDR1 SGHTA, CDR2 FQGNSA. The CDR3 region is CASSPDRSYGYTF. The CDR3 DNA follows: TGTGCCAGCAGCCCGGACCGCAGCTATGGCTACACCTTC.

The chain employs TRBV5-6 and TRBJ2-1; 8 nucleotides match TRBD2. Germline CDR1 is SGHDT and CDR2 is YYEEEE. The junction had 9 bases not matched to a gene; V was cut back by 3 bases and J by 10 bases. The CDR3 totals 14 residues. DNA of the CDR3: TGTGCCAGCAGCTCACCCCGGGGGGGGTTCGAGCAGTTCTTC. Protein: CASSSPRGGFEQFF.

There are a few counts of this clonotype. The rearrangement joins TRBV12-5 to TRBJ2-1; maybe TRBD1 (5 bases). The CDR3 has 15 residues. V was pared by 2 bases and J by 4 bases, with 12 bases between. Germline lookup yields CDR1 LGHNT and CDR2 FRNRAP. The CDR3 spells CASGLLQGGYNEQFF. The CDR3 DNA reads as TGTGCTAGTGGTTTGTTGCAGGGCGGTTACAATGAGCAGTTCTTC.

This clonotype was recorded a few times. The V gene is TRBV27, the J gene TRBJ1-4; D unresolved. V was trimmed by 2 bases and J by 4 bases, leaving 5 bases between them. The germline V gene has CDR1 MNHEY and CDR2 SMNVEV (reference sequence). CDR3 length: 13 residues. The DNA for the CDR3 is TGTGCCAGCAGTTTACTCATTAATGAAAAACTGTTTTTT. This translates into CASSLLINEKLFF.

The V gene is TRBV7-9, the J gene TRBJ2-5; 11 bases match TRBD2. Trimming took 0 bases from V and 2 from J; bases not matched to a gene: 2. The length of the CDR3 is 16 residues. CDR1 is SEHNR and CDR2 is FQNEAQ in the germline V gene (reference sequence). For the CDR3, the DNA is TGTGCCAGCAGCTTAGCAGGGACTAGCGGACAAGAGACCCAGTACTTC. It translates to CASSLAGTSGQETQYF.

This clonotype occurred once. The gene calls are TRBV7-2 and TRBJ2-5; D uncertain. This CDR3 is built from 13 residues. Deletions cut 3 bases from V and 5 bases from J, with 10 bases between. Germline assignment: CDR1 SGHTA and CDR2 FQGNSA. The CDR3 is CASSFFRRETQYF. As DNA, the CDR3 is TGTGCCAGCAGCTTTTTTCGCCGGGAGACCCAGTACTTC.

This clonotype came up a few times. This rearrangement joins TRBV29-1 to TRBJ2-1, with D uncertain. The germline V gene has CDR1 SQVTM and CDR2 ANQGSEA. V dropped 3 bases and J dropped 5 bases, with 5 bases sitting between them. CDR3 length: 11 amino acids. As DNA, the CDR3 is TGCAGCGTTGACCGACACAATGAGCAGTTCTTC. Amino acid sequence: CSVDRHNEQFF.

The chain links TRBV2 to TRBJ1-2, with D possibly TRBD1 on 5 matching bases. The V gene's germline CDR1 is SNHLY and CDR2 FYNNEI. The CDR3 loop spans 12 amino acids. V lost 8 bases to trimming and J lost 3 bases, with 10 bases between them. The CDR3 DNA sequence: TGTGCCAGCTCCGGGGCAGACTATGGCTACACCTTC. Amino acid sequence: CASSGADYGYTF.

The CDR3 sequence: CASTVGAGVNTGELFF. CDR3 nucleotide sequence: TGCGCCAGCACCGTAGGCGCGGGAGTAAACACCGGGGAGCTGTTTTTT. The chain uses TRBV5-1 and TRBJ2-2; 7 bases match TRBD2. The germline gives CDR1 SGHRS, CDR2 YFSETQ. The V and J ends lost 6 bases and 2 bases, in that order; junction bases with no gene match: 10. This CDR3 is built from 16 residues.

The CDR3 DNA follows: TGCAGCGTTCCTCGTCTAATGGGCAATGAGCAGTTCTTC. Protein: CSVPRLMGNEQFF. The J gene is TRBJ2-1, the V gene TRBV29-1, with D unresolved. The CDR3 sequence is 13 residues long. Germline CDR1 is SQVTM and CDR2 is ANQGSEA. Trimming left V 5 bases short and J 6 bases short, with 14 bases between.

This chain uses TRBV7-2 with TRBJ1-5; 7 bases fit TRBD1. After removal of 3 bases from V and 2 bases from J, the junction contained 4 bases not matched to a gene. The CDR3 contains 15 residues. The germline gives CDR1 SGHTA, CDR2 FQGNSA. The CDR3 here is CASSLGGQRNQPQHF. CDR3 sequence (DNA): TGTGCCAGCAGCTTGGGGGGACAGCGCAATCAGCCCCAGCATTTT.

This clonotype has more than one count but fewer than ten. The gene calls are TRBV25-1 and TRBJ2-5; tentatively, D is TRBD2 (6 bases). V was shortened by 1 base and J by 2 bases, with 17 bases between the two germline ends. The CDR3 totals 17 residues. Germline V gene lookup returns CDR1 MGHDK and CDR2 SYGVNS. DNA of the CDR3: TGTGCCAGCAGTGAATCCCTAGAGGGAGGACGTCAAGAGACCCAGTACTTC. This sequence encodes CASSESLEGGRQETQYF.

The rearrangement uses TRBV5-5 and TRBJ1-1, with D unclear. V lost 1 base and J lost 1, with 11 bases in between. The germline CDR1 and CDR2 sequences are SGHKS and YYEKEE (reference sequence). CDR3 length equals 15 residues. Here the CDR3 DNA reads TGTGCCAGCAGCTTGAGCAGCCTCCAGAACACTGAAGCTTTCTTT. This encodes CASSLSSLQNTEAFF.

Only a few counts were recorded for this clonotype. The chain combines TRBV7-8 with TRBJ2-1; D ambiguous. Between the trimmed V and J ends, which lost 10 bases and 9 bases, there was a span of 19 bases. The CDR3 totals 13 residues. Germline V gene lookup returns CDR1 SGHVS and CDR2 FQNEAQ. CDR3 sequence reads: CAIGEEVVREQFF. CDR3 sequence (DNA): TGTGCCATTGGAGAAGAAGTTGTACGTGAGCAGTTCTTC.

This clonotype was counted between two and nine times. The CDR3 region is CASRSVARNEKLFF. The CDR3 coding sequence is TGTGCCAGCAGAAGTGTGGCCCGAAATGAAAAACTGTTTTTT. The chain has TRBV28 and TRBJ1-4; D ambiguous. The CDR3 is 14 residues long. Trimming removed 6 bases from V and 5 bases from J, with 13 bases in between. Per the germline V gene, CDR1 is MDHEN and CDR2 is SYDVKM.

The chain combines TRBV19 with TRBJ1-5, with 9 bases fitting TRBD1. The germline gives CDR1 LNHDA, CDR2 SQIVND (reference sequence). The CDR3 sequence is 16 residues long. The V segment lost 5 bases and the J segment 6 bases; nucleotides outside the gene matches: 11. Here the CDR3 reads CASSLKTTGGGQPQHF. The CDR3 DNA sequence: TGTGCCAGTAGTCTAAAGACAACAGGGGGCGGTCAGCCCCAGCATTTT.

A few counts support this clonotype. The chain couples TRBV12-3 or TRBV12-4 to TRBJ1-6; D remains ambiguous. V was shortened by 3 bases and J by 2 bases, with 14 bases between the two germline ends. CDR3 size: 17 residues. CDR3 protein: CASSFGQPNTYNSPLHF. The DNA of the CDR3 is TGTGCCAGCAGTTTCGGGCAGCCCAATACCTATAATTCACCCCTCCACTTT.

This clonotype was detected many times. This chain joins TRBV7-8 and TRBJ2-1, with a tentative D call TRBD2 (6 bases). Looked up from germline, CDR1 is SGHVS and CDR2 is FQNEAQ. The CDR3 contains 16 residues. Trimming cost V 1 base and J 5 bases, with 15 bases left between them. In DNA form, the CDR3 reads TGTGCCAGCAGCTTAGAGGCCGGGAGCGTCCACAATGAGCAGTTCTTC. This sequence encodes CASSLEAGSVHNEQFF. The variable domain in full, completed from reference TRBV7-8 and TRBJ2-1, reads GAGVSQSPRYKVAKRGQDVALRCDPISGHVSLFWYQQALGQGPEFLTYFQNEAQLDKSGLPSDRFFAERPEGSVSTLKIQRTQQEDSAVYLCASSLEAGSVHNEQFFGPGTRLTVL.

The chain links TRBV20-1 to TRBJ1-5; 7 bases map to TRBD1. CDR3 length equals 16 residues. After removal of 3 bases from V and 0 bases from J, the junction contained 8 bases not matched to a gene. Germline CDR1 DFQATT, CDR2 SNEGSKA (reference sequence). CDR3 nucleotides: TGCAGTGCTAGGACTATAACAGGGGATAGCAATCAGCCCCAGCATTTT. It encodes CSARTITGDSNQPQHF.

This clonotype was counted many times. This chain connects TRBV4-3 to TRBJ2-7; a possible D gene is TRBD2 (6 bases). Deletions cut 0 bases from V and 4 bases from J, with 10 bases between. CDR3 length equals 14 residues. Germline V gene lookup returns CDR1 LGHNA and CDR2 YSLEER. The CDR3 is CASSQDWGEYEQYF. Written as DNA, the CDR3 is TGCGCCAGCAGCCAAGATTGGGGGGAGTACGAGCAGTACTTC.